Listed below are T cell receptor beta chains from one sample, sequenced in a study of beta chain features in type 1 diabetes. Using immunoSEQ multiplex PCR, the repertoire was profiled, and TCRdb retains in-frame clones only, with some absent. The table has roughly 730,000 clones, roughly an eighth seen once; the top ten hold 0.022%. The sequenced material came from naive CD4+ T cells from blood. The receptors come from a man aged 18 to 30 with type 1 diabetes. Each CDR3 is given with its conserved first and last residue. The D gene is left open where the match is weak. The size entry is marked missing in some rows and otherwise reads once, few, many or a size class.

abundance	d_gene	v_gene	j_gene	CDR3aa	CDR3nt
many	TRBD2	TRBV10-3	TRBJ2-1	CAIGGGEQFF	TGTGCCATCGGCGGGGGTGAGCAGTTCTTC
few	TRBD1	TRBV30	TRBJ1-6	CAWGPGQGSSSPLHF	TGTGCCTGGGGCCCGGGACAGGGGTCGAGTTCACCCCTCCACTTT
-	TRBD1	TRBV7-2	TRBJ1-5	CASSFGQGRNQPQHF	TGTGCCAGCAGCTTCGGACAGGGTAGGAATCAGCCCCAGCATTTT
-	-	TRBV9	TRBJ2-7	CASSVEQGRHEQYF	TGTGCCAGCAGCGTAGAACAGGGCCGGCACGAGCAGTACTTC
-	TRBD1	TRBV10-3	TRBJ1-1	CAISDPDRGRTEAFF	TGTGCCATCAGTGACCCCGACAGGGGAAGGACTGAAGCTTTCTTT
-	-	TRBV14	TRBJ1-1	CASSQLMNTEAFF	TGTGCCAGCAGTCAACTCATGAACACTGAAGCTTTCTTT
-	-	TRBV27	TRBJ2-1	CASSPSAQPQYNEQFF	TGTGCCAGCAGTCCCTCTGCCCAACCCCAATACAATGAGCAGTTCTTC
few	-	TRBV20-1	TRBJ1-2	CSARTRIGYTF	TGCAGTGCTAGAACCCGAATCGGCTACACCTTC
-	TRBD2	TRBV9	TRBJ2-1	CASSPQGLAGGDEQFF	TGTGCCAGCAGCCCCCAGGGACTAGCGGGGGGGGATGAGCAGTTCTTC
-	-	TRBV7-9	TRBJ1-1	CASSLTADDAFF	TGTGCCAGCAGTCTTACAGCAGACGATGCTTTCTTT
-	TRBD1	TRBV19	TRBJ1-2	CASSIRQGDGYTF	TGTGCCAGTAGTATCCGACAGGGGGATGGCTACACCTTC
-	-	TRBV10-1	TRBJ2-1	CASSPGTSYNEQFF	TGCGCCAGCAGTCCCGGGACCTCCTACAATGAGCAGTTCTTC
few	-	TRBV5-1	TRBJ2-7	CASSFGTVREEQYF	TGCGCCAGCAGCTTCGGGACGGTACGTGAGGAGCAGTACTTC
-	-	TRBV28	TRBJ2-1	CASSAGTGSFF	TGTGCCAGCAGTGCCGGCACAGGTTCGTTCTTC
-	-	TRBV7-9	TRBJ1-4	CASSLPLGPLFF	TGTGCCAGCAGCCTCCCCCTCGGACCTCTGTTTTTT
-	TRBD1	TRBV4-1	TRBJ2-5	CASSQGWDRGKRTQYF	TGCGCCAGCAGCCAAGGGTGGGACAGGGGAAAGCGGACCCAGTACTTC
-	TRBD1	TRBV19	TRBJ2-1	CASSIGQGDEQFF	TGTGCCAGTAGTATCGGACAGGGGGATGAGCAGTTCTTC
few	-	TRBV5-1	TRBJ2-1	CASTTVGGSYNEQFF	TGCGCCAGCACCACTGTGGGGGGATCCTACAATGAGCAGTTCTTC
-	-	TRBV28	TRBJ1-4	CASSPAGRIHSATNEKLFF	TGTGCCAGCAGTCCGGCCGGCAGGATCCACAGTGCAACTAATGAAAAACTGTTTTTT
-	-	TRBV19	TRBJ1-1	CASSIAAVNTEAFF	TGTGCCAGTAGTATAGCCGCGGTAAACACTGAAGCTTTCTTT
-	-	TRBV29-1	TRBJ1-2	CSVGGPSGDGYTF	TGCAGCGTTGGGGGCCCTTCAGGGGACGGCTACACCTTC
-	-	TRBV21-1	TRBJ2-5	CAGGPQQTQYF	TGTGCCGGCGGGCCACAACAGACCCAGTACTTC
-	TRBD2	TRBV7-2	TRBJ2-5	CASSKLAGEETQYF	TGTGCCAGCAGCAAACTAGCGGGGGAAGAGACCCAGTACTTC
few	-	TRBV14	TRBJ2-1	CASSQIPSAEQFF	TGTGCCAGCAGCCAAATTCCAAGCGCAGAGCAGTTCTTC
few	TRBD1	TRBV9	TRBJ1-2	CASSGPGQGQIRYGYTF	TGTGCCAGCAGCGGCCCGGGACAGGGACAGATTCGTTATGGCTACACCTTC
few	-	TRBV6-5	TRBJ1-5	CASSYSGRSNQPQHF	TGTGCCAGCAGTTACTCCGGCAGGAGCAATCAGCCCCAGCATTTT
few	-	TRBV6-5	TRBJ2-1	CASSPTSNEQFF	TGTGCCAGCAGTCCCACGTCCAATGAGCAGTTCTTC
-	-	TRBV27	TRBJ2-3	CASRNRRTELSTDTQYF	TGTGCCAGCCGGAACCGGCGGACGGAGCTTAGCACAGATACGCAGTATTTT
-	TRBD1	TRBV6-5	TRBJ1-1	CASMGQRNTEAFF	TGTGCCAGCATGGGACAGAGGAACACTGAAGCTTTCTTT
few	-	TRBV5-1	TRBJ2-1	CASSLGGEQFF	TGCGCCAGCAGCTTGGGAGGGGAGCAGTTCTTC
few	-	TRBV2	TRBJ2-2	CASSPGGLNTGELFF	TGTGCCAGCAGCCCCGGGGGCCTGAACACCGGGGAGCTGTTTTTT
-	TRBD1	TRBV11-3	TRBJ1-2	CASSLGDSGYGYTF	TGTGCCAGCAGCTTGGGGGACAGTGGTTATGGCTACACCTTC